This record concerns one T cell receptor beta chain sequence. The data stem from a study of blood T cell repertoires in COVID-19. Study-wide background: Italy, Spain and the United States were the sources of the convalescent and acute COVID-19 samples.

The germline V gene encodes CDR1 SGDLS and CDR2 YYNGEE. V was cut by 0 bases and J by 5 bases, with 12 bases left in between. CDR3 length: 15 residues. In Cohort 3, a recovered donor had either two negative PCRs, clearance, or symptom resolution. The protocol was immunoSEQ multiplex PCR, while the TCRdb copy is restricted to in-frame clones and leaves out a portion. Here the sample spans around 400,000 clones, roughly four fifths being singletons. The specimen was PBMCs or T cells enriched from blood (not recorded which). This chain links TRBV9 with TRBJ2-1; tentatively, D is TRBD1 (6 bases). The source is a woman aged 50 to 65 who had recovered from COVID-19. The CDR3 DNA reads as TGTGCCAGCAGCGTAGGTGGACAGCAAAACAATGAGCAGTTCTTC. Its protein is CASSVGGQQNNEQFF.